A single sample gave rise to the 26 T cell receptor beta chains below, sequenced in a study of blood T cell repertoires in COVID-19. Data came from immunoSEQ multiplex PCR; TCRdb stores just in-frame clones and leaves some out. Counted here are approximately 70,000 clones, more than 85% occurring once; the ten biggest clones make up about an eighth. Sequenced sample: peripheral blood. Receptors originate from a human donor with active COVID-19. The donor label of this sample is uncertain.

This clone has only one observation. V and J are TRBV3-1 (or the pseudogene TRBV3-2) and TRBJ2-1, with a tentative D call TRBD1 (5 bases). The CDR3 has 13 residues. V shed 4 bases and J shed 14 bases, with 18 bases lying between them. CDR1 and CDR2 (germline): LGHDT, YNNKEL (reference sequence). CDR3: CASSPVESGRKFF. Written as DNA, the CDR3 is TGTGCCAGCAGCCCAGTAGAGTCAGGGCGGAAGTTCTTC.

This rearrangement joins TRBV25-1 to TRBJ2-7; D remains ambiguous. Trimming took 3 bases from V and 0 from J, leaving 3 bases between them. The CDR3 sequence is 12 residues long. The V gene's germline CDR1 is MGHDK and CDR2 SYGVNS. The CDR3 spells CASSDRSYEQYF. CDR3 DNA sequence: TGTGCCAGCAGTGACCGCTCCTACGAGCAGTACTTC.

The chain joins TRBV11-3 to TRBJ1-3; D gene ambiguous. Trimming stripped 1 base from V and 4 bases from J, with 11 bases between. CDR1 is SGHNT and CDR2 is YENEEA in the germline V gene. The CDR3 contains 15 residues. The CDR3 here is CASSLVSAGGNTIYF. In nucleotides, the CDR3 is TGTGCCAGCAGCTTAGTATCTGCGGGAGGAAACACCATATATTTT.

The V and J genes are TRBV7-8 and TRBJ2-7; 8 bases are shared with TRBD1. This CDR3 spans 15 amino acids. Germline V CDR1 and CDR2: SGHVS, FQNEAQ. The V gene end was trimmed by 5 bases and the J gene end by 1 base; junction bases not matched to a gene: 7. The CDR3 loop is CASSRRGQGSYEQYF. Written as DNA, the CDR3 is TGTGCCAGCAGCAGAAGAGGACAGGGATCCTACGAGCAGTACTTC.

This chain connects TRBV9 to TRBJ2-5; a possible D gene is TRBD1 (5 bases). The CDR3 contains 14 residues. The germline V gene encodes CDR1 SGDLS and CDR2 YYNGEE. Trimming cost V 0 bases and J 1 base, with 7 bases left between them. This CDR3 is CASSVEGAQETQYF. In nucleotides, the CDR3 is TGTGCCAGCAGCGTAGAAGGGGCCCAAGAGACCCAGTACTTC.

The rearrangement joins TRBV28 to TRBJ1-2; no reliable D call. Germline V gives CDR1 MDHEN, CDR2 SYDVKM. V lost 6 bases and J 3 bases, leaving 11 bases between the germline ends. The CDR3 sequence is 13 residues long. The CDR3 nucleotides read TGTGCCAGCAGAACACCCCAGTACTATGGCTACACCTTC. This codes for CASRTPQYYGYTF.

The chain employs TRBV7-6 and TRBJ2-7; D gene ambiguous. V lost 5 bases and J 3 bases, leaving 11 bases between the germline ends. The CDR3 runs to 13 residues. Germline lookup yields CDR1 SGHVS and CDR2 FNYEAQ. The CDR3 DNA sequence: TGTGCCAGCAGCGACCCGCAGGACTACGAGCAGTACTTC. Protein product: CASSDPQDYEQYF.

The rearrangement joins TRBV24-1 to TRBJ2-3; TRBD1 agrees at 8 bases. Germline V CDR1 and CDR2: KGHDR, SFDVKD. The CDR3 is 15 residues long. V dropped 1 base and J dropped 4; count of bases not matched to a gene: 3. The CDR3 loop reads CATSDFSGGADTQYF. CDR3 in DNA: TGTGCCACCAGTGATTTCTCAGGGGGCGCAGATACGCAGTATTTT.

J is TRBJ1-1 and V is TRBV10-3; D might be TRBD1 (6 bases). Germline-derived CDR1 and CDR2 are ENHRY and SYGVKD. The V end lost 3 bases, the J end lost 1 base, and 9 bases lay between the germline ends. The CDR3 is made up of 14 amino acids. In nucleotides, the CDR3 is TGTGCCATCAGTGATGACAGGACGAACACTGAAGCTTTCTTT. Protein: CAISDDRTNTEAFF.

V gene TRBV18 combines with J gene TRBJ2-3; D may be TRBD1 (5 bases). V was shortened by 2 bases and J by 3 bases, with 12 bases between the two germline ends. The CDR3 covers 15 residues. Germline CDR1 KGHSH, CDR2 LQKENI. CDR3 amino acids: CASSPGREVTDTQYF. CDR3 bases: TGTGCCAGCTCACCAGGCAGGGAAGTTACAGATACGCAGTATTTT.

The chain couples TRBV6-4 to TRBJ2-3; 7 positions agree with TRBD2. The V segment lost 3 bases and the J segment 9 bases; nucleotides outside the gene matches: 9. The germline V gene encodes CDR1 MRHNA and CDR2 SNTAGT. This CDR3 contains 14 residues. The CDR3 DNA reads TGTGCCAGCAGTGAAGGACGGGAGGCATGGACGCAGTATTTT. It encodes CASSEGREAWTQYF.

This sequence joins TRBV7-2 and TRBJ1-2; 11 positions match TRBD1. Per germline, CDR1 SGHTA and CDR2 FQGNSA. The CDR3 sequence is 13 residues long. V gave up 5 bases and J gave up 8 bases; unmatched junction bases: 4. CDR3 bases: TGTGCCAGCAGCCAGGGACAGGGGGTAGGCTACACCTTC. Translating it yields CASSQGQGVGYTF. Using reference TRBV7-2 and TRBJ1-2 for the parts outside the CDR3, the full variable domain is GAGVSQSPSNKVTEKGKDVELRCDPISGHTALYWYRQSLGQGLEFLIYFQGNSAPDKSGLPSDRFSAERTGGSVSTLTIQRTQQEDSAVYLCASSQGQGVGYTFGSGTRLTVV.

V usage is TRBV13 and J usage is TRBJ2-2; 14 nucleotides agree with TRBD2. Losses at the gene ends were 11 bases for V and 4 bases for J; bases not matched to a gene: 3. The V gene's germline CDR1 is PRHDT and CDR2 FYEKMQ (reference sequence). This CDR3 is 14 amino acids long. The CDR3 DNA sequence: TGTGCCGGGACTAGCGGGAGTGTCACCGGGGAGCTGTTTTTT. Its protein is CAGTSGSVTGELFF. Variable domain in full (rest from reference TRBV13 and TRBJ2-2): AAGVIQSPRHLIKEKRETATLKCYPIPRHDTVYWYQQGPGQDPQFLISFYEKMQSDKGSIPDRFSAQQFSDYHSELNMSSLELGDSALYFCAGTSGSVTGELFFGEGSRLTVL.

This sequence joins TRBV24-1 and TRBJ2-3; D may be TRBD2 (6 bases). Trimming removed 5 bases at V and 4 bases at J, with 15 bases between. Germline loops: CDR1 KGHDR, CDR2 SFDVKD. The CDR3 sequence is 15 residues long. CDR3 sequence (DNA): TGTGCCACCAGTGCGGTAGCGGAGCCGTCAGATACGCAGTATTTT. It translates to CATSAVAEPSDTQYF.

The chain joins TRBV5-4 to TRBJ2-7, with 9 bases matching TRBD2. The length of the CDR3 is 14 residues. V gave up 2 bases and J gave up 5 bases; unmatched junction bases: 5. The germline V gene has CDR1 SGHNT and CDR2 YYREEE (reference sequence). The CDR3 DNA follows: TGTGCCAGCAGCTTAGCGGGAGGAAGACACGAGCAGTACTTC. This sequence encodes CASSLAGGRHEQYF.

The chain couples TRBV6-5 to TRBJ1-1, with D maybe TRBD1 (5 bases). Trimming took off 1 base at V and 6 bases at J, with 9 bases between the two ends. The CDR3 runs 13 residues. Germline loops: CDR1 MNHEY, CDR2 SVGAGI. CDR3 DNA sequence: TGTGCCAGCAGTTACTGGGGGGAGTCTGAAGCTTTCTTT. Translation: CASSYWGESEAFF.

This sequence joins TRBV7-6 and TRBJ1-1; TRBD1 matches 9 bases. The V segment lost 5 bases and the J segment 4 bases; nucleotides outside the gene matches: 23. Looked up from germline, CDR1 is SGHVS and CDR2 is FNYEAQ. The length of the CDR3 is 20 residues. CDR3 protein: CASSAHSGTGFSARGTEAFF. In nucleotides, the CDR3 is TGTGCCAGCAGCGCTCATTCCGGGACAGGGTTCTCCGCCCGCGGCACTGAAGCTTTCTTT.

The chain carries TRBV5-4 and TRBJ2-7, with D perhaps matching TRBD2 (6 bases). The V end was cut by 0 bases, the J end by 1 base, with 11 bases between. Germline V CDR1 and CDR2: SGHNT, YYREEE (reference sequence). This CDR3 is 15 amino acids long. This chain's CDR3 is CASSLGGGVSYEQYF. DNA for the CDR3: TGTGCCAGCAGCTTGGGAGGCGGGGTATCCTACGAGCAGTACTTC.

The chain links TRBV19 to TRBJ2-1; the D is unclear. CDR3 size: 14 residues. Deletions cut 5 bases from V and 0 bases from J, with 8 bases between. Germline CDR1 is LNHDA and CDR2 is SQIVND (reference sequence). CDR3 bases: TGTGCCAGTAGTCCCGATAGCTCCTACAATGAGCAGTTCTTC. This encodes CASSPDSSYNEQFF.

CDR3 residues: CASSVQGANTEAFF. The CDR3 region has the DNA TGTGCCAGCAGCGTCCAGGGGGCGAACACTGAAGCTTTCTTT. The chain couples TRBV9 to TRBJ1-1; the match to TRBD1 covers 8 bases. J lost 1 base, V lost 2 bases, and 1 base had no gene match. Per germline, CDR1 SGDLS and CDR2 YYNGEE. The CDR3 runs 14 residues. The variable domain in full, with the rest retrieved from reference TRBV9 and TRBJ1-1, is DSGVTQTPKHLITATGQRVTLRCSPRSGDLSVYWYQQSLDQGLQFLIQYYNGEERAKGNILERFSAQQFPDLHSELNLSSLELGDSALYFCASSVQGANTEAFFGQGTRLTVV.

The gene calls are TRBV4-3 and TRBJ2-7; TRBD1 might be the D (6 bases). The CDR3 runs 16 residues. The V and J ends lost 1 base and 6 bases respectively, with 19 bases between them. Germline V gives CDR1 LGHNA, CDR2 YSLEER. The CDR3 nucleotides are TGCGCCAGCAGCCAAGCTGGGGCAGGGGTGGCCCTCGAGCAGTACTTC. It encodes CASSQAGAGVALEQYF.

The chain employs TRBV7-2 and TRBJ2-1; 12 bases align to TRBD2. This CDR3 has 16 amino acids. J lost 5 bases, V lost 3 bases, and 5 bases had no gene match. Looked up from germline, CDR1 is SGHTA and CDR2 is FQGNSA. CDR3 protein: CASSLYGTSGHNEQFF. CDR3 sequence (DNA): TGTGCCAGCAGCTTGTATGGGACTAGCGGGCACAATGAGCAGTTCTTC.

The chain is built from TRBV7-2 and TRBJ1-1; TRBD1 matches 9 bases. The CDR3 is 16 amino acids. Trimming at V came to 2 bases and at J to 4 bases, leaving 8 bases not matched to a gene. CDR1 is SGHTA and CDR2 is FQGNSA in the germline V gene. This CDR3 is CASSLNTQGARTEAFF. CDR3 bases: TGTGCCAGCAGCTTAAACACACAGGGGGCGCGCACTGAAGCTTTCTTT.

The gene calls are TRBV5-4 and TRBJ1-2; the D gene is possibly TRBD1 (5 bases). Germline V lookup: CDR1 SGHNT, CDR2 YYREEE (reference sequence). The germline V and J ends were trimmed by 0 bases and 5 bases, with 11 bases remaining between them. This CDR3 spans 14 amino acids. The CDR3 loop is CASSLENRQYGYTF. DNA of the CDR3: TGTGCCAGCAGCTTGGAGAACCGACAGTATGGCTACACCTTC.

This chain links TRBV12-3 or TRBV12-4 with TRBJ2-2; D is uncertain. This CDR3 spans 11 amino acids. V was cut by 8 bases and J by 9 bases, with 10 bases left in between. CDR3 loop: CASVYSRELFF. DNA of the CDR3: TGTGCCAGCGTTTACTCTCGGGAGCTGTTTTTT.

The V and J genes are TRBV28 and TRBJ1-2; no clear D gene. The V end was cut by 1 base, the J end by 0 bases, with 9 bases between. The CDR3 is made up of 15 amino acids. CDR1 and CDR2 (germline): MDHEN, SYDVKM. CDR3: CASSLLSPANYGYTF. In DNA, the CDR3 is TGTGCCAGCAGTTTATTGTCTCCAGCTAACTATGGCTACACCTTC.